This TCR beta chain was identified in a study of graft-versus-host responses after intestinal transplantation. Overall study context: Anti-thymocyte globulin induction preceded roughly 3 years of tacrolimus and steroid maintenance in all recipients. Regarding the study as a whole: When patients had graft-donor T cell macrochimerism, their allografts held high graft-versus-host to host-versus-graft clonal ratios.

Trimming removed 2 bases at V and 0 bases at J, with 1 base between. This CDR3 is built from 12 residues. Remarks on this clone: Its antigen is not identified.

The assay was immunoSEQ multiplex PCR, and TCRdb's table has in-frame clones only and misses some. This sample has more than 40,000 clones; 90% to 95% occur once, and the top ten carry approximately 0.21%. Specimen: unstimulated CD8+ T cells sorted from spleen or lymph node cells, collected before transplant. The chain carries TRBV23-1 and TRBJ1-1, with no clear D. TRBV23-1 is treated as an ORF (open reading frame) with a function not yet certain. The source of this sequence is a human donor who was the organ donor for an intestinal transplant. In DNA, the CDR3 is TGCGCCAGCAGTCAAGTGAACACTGAAGCTTTCTTT. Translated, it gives CASSQVNTEAFF.